This T cell receptor (beta chain) was captured in a study of cytomegalovirus exposure and HLA in healthy donors. The PCR made use of 60 Vbeta and 13 Jbeta primers. The table came from immunoSEQ multiplex PCR; TCRdb's copy has only in-frame clones and leaves some out. This table holds around 130,000 clones, about three quarters found once. Study findings and constraints: Later, an analysis found that common viral pathogens appeared to be linked with several of the most significant clusters. A few V segments could not be told apart, such as TRBV6-2 and TRBV6-3, and were left out. CMV serostatus was the only immune exposure information that was available.

CDR1 is MNHNY, CDR2 SVGAGI, per germline (reference sequence). V lost 6 bases to trimming and J lost 5 bases, with 14 bases between them. CDR3 size: 14 residues. Details on this clone: Its matching antigen is unknown.

The rearrangement links TRBV6-6 to TRBJ1-5; D unresolved. The source material was PBMCs. The receptor was derived from a woman aged 40 to 55 in good health and CMV-seronegative. DNA of the CDR3: TGTGCCAGCAGATCACCATTTGAGGATCAGCCCCAGCATTTT. Amino acid sequence: CASRSPFEDQPQHF.